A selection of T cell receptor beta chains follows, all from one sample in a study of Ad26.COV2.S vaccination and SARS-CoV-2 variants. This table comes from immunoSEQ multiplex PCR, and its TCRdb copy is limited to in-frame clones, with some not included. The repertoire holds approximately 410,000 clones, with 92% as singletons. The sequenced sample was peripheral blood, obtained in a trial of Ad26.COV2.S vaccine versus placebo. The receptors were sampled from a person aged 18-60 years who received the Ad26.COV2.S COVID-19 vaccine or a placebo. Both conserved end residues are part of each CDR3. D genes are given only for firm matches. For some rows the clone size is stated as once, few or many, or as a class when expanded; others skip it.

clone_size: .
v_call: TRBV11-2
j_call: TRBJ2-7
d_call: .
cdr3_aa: CASSLDWGSSYEQYF
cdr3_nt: TGTGCCAGCAGCTTAGATTGGGGGAGCTCCTACGAGCAGTACTTC

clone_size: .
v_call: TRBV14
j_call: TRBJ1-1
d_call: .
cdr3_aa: CASSQEGLGQGMNTEAFF
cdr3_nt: TGTGCCAGCAGCCAAGAGGGATTGGGGCAGGGGATGAACACTGAAGCTTTCTTT

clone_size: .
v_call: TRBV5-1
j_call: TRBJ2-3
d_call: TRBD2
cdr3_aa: CASSLRGGPDTQYF
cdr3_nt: TGCGCCAGCAGCTTGCGGGGGGGCCCAGATACGCAGTATTTT

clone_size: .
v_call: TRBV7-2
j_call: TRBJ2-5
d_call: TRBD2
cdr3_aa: CASSLVLAGEETQYF
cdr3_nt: TGTGCCAGCAGCTTAGTTTTAGCGGGGGAGGAGACCCAGTACTTC

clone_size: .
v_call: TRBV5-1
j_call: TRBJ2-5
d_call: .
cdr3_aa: CASSLMDGGRIEETQYF
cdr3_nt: TGCGCCAGCAGCTTGATGGATGGGGGCCGGATCGAGGAGACCCAGTACTTC

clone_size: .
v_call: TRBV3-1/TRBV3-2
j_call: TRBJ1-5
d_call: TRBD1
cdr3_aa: CASSQPDRADQPQHF
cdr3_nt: TGTGCCAGCAGCCAACCAGACAGGGCAGACCAGCCCCAGCATTTT

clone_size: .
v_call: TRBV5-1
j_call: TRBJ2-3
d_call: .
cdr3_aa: CASSSRADTQYF
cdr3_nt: TGCGCCAGCAGCTCCCGGGCAGATACGCAGTATTTT

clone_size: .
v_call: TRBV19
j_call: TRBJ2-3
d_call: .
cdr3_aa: CASSWGRLTDTQYF
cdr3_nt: TGTGCCAGTAGTTGGGGCAGACTCACAGATACGCAGTATTTT

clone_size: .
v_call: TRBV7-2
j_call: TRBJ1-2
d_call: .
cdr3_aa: CASSLGRLGRAYGYTF
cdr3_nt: TGTGCCAGCAGCTTAGGACGGCTGGGCAGGGCGTATGGCTACACCTTC

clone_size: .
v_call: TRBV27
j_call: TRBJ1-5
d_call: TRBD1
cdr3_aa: CASSLQGAQPQHF
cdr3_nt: TGTGCCAGCAGTTTACAGGGGGCTCAGCCCCAGCATTTT

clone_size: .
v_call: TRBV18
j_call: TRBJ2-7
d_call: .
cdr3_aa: CASSPRNGDEQYF
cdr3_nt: TGTGCCAGCTCACCACGGAACGGTGACGAGCAGTACTTC

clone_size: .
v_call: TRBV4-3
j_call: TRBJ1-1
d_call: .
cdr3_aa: CASSQDRRARNTEAFF
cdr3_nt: TGCGCCAGCAGCCAAGATAGGAGGGCGAGGAACACTGAAGCTTTCTTT

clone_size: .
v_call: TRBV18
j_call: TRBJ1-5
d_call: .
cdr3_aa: CASSREQVSNQPQHF
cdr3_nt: TGTGCCAGCTCACGAGAACAGGTGAGCAATCAGCCCCAGCATTTT

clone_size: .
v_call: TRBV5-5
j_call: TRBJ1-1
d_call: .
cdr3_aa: CASSLGSGRTEAFF
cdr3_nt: TGTGCCAGCAGCTTAGGTAGTGGGCGAACTGAAGCTTTCTTT

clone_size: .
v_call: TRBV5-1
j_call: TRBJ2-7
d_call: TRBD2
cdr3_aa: CASSSKSGGAYEQYF
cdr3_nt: TGCGCCAGCAGCTCTAAAAGCGGGGGGGCCTACGAGCAGTACTTC

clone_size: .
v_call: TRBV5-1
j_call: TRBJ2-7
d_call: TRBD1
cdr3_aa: CASSWTTGVNYEQYF
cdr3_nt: TGCGCCAGCAGCTGGACCACAGGGGTGAACTACGAGCAGTACTTC

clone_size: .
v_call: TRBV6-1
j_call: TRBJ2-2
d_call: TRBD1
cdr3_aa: CASSEGEDRATGELFF
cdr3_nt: TGTGCCAGCAGTGAAGGGGAGGACAGGGCCACCGGGGAGCTGTTTTTT

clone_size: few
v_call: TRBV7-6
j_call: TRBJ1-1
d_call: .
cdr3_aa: CASSLWNTEAFF
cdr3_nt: TGTGCCAGCAGCTTATGGAACACTGAAGCTTTCTTT

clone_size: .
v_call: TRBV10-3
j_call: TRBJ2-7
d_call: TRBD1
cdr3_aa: CAISGTGTNYEQYF
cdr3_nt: TGTGCCATCAGCGGGACAGGGACAAACTACGAGCAGTACTTC

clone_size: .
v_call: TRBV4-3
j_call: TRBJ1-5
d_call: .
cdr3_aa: CASSQDLNQPQHF
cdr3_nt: TGCGCCAGCAGCCAGGATCTCAATCAGCCCCAGCATTTT

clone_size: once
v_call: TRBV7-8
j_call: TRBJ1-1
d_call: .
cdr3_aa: CASSLGYTEAFF
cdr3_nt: TGTGCCAGCAGCTTAGGTTACACTGAAGCTTTCTTT

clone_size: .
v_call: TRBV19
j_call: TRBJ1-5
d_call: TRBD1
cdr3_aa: CASSPDRGQGNQPQHF
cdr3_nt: TGTGCCAGTAGTCCTGACAGGGGGCAGGGCAATCAGCCCCAGCATTTT

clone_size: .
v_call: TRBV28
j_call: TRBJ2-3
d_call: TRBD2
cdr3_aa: CASRNGLAGGQGTQYF
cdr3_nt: TGTGCCAGCAGAAATGGACTAGCGGGGGGGCAAGGTACGCAGTATTTT

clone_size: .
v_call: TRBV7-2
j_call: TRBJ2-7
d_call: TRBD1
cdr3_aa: CASSLAGGNYEQYF
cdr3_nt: TGTGCCAGCAGCTTAGCAGGGGGCAACTACGAGCAGTACTTC

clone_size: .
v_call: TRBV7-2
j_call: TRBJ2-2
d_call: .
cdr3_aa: CASSLRPPRNTGELFF
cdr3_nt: TGTGCCAGCAGCTTACGGCCTCCCCGGAACACCGGGGAGCTGTTTTTT

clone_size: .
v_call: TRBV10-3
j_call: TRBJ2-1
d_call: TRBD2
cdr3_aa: CAISEASGGANEQFF
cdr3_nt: TGTGCCATCAGTGAGGCCAGCGGGGGGGCGAATGAGCAGTTCTTC

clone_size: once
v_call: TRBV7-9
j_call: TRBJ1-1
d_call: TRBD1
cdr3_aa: CASSLAGQGETEAFF
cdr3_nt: TGTGCCAGCAGCTTAGCTGGACAGGGGGAGACTGAAGCTTTCTTT

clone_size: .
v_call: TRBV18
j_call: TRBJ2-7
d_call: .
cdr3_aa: CASSARVGLQREQYF
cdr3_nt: TGTGCCAGCTCCGCCAGGGTCGGGCTTCAACGCGAGCAGTACTTC

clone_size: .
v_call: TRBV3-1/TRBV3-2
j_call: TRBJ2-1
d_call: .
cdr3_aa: CASSQVTANEQFF
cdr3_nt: TGTGCCAGCAGCCAAGTCACAGCCAATGAGCAGTTCTTC

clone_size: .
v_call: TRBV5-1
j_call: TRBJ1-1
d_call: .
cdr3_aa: CASSLGLELDEAFF
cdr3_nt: TGCGCCAGCAGCTTGGGACTTGAGTTGGATGAAGCTTTCTTT

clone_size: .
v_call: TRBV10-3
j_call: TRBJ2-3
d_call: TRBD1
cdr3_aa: CAIGGTGGGTDTQYF
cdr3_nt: TGTGCCATCGGGGGCACAGGGGGCGGCACAGATACGCAGTATTTT

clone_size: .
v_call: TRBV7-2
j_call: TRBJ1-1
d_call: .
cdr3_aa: CASSLSGEHAYTEAFF
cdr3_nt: TGTGCCAGCAGCCTGAGTGGTGAACACGCGTACACTGAAGCTTTCTTT

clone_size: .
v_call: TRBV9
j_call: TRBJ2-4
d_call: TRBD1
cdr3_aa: CASSVKGGFGKNIQYF
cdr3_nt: TGTGCCAGCAGCGTAAAAGGGGGCTTCGGCAAAAACATTCAGTACTTC

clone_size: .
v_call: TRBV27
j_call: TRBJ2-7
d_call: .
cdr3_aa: CASSLGQSYEQYF
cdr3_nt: TGTGCCAGCAGTTTGGGCCAGAGCTACGAGCAGTACTTC

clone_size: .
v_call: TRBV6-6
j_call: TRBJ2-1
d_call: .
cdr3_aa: CASSYAAITVYNEQFF
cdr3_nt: TGTGCCAGCAGTTACGCGGCGATAACTGTCTACAATGAGCAGTTCTTC

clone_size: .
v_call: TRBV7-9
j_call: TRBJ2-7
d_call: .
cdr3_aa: CASSSEDSLYEQYF
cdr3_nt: TGTGCCAGCAGCTCCGAGGACAGTCTCTACGAGCAGTACTTC

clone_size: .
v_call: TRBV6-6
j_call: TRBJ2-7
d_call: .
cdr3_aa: CASLGRSSYEQYF
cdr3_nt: TGTGCCAGCTTAGGACGGAGCTCCTACGAGCAGTACTTC

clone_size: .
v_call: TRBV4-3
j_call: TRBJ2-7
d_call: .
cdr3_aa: CASSIGVGEQYF
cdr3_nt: TGCGCCAGCAGCATAGGGGTGGGCGAGCAGTACTTC

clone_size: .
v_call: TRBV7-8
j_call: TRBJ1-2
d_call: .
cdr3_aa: CASSQIRTEQGLGYTF
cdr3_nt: TGTGCCAGCAGCCAGATAAGGACGGAACAGGGACTTGGCTACACCTTC

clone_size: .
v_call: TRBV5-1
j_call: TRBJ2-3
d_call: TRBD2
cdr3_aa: CASSLVGGTRDTDTQYF
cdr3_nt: TGCGCCAGCAGCTTGGTTGGGGGGACTAGGGACACAGATACGCAGTATTTT

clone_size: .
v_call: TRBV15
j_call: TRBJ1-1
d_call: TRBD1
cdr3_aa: CATSRITGGNTEAFF
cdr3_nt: TGTGCCACCAGCAGAATCACAGGGGGGAACACTGAAGCTTTCTTT

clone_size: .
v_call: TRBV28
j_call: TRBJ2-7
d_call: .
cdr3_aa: CASSRGQLYEQYF
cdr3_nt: TGTGCCAGCTCTCGGGGACAACTTTACGAGCAGTACTTC

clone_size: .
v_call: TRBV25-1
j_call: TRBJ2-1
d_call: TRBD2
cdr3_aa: CASSFGLAEYNEQFF
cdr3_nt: TGTGCCAGCAGTTTCGGACTAGCGGAATACAATGAGCAGTTCTTC

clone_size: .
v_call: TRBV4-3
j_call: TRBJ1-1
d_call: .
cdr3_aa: CASSQDLTAEAFF
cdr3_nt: TGCGCCAGCAGCCAAGATCTGACAGCTGAAGCTTTCTTT

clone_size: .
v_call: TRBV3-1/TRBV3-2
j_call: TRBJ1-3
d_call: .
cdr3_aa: CASSPRASGNTIYF
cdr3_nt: TGTGCCAGCAGCCCCCGGGCCTCAGGAAACACCATATATTTT

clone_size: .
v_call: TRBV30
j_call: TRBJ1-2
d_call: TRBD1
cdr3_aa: CAWEWRGRVGYTF
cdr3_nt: TGTGCCTGGGAATGGAGGGGGCGGGTTGGCTACACCTTC